This T cell receptor beta chain was retrieved from a study of Ad26.COV2.S vaccination and SARS-CoV-2 variants. The overall study: The authors gave Ad26.COV2.S intramuscularly, either once or twice 56 days apart. Whole-study results and caveats: Comparability of non-spike TCR breadth was observed across vaccine and placebo recipients. Analytic work on TCR breadth and depth might have understated the full extent of total T cell responses.

Indicated treatment: some 20 received Ad26.COV2.S at low or high dose, single or two shots; roughly five received placebo; per-sample allocation not given. Sampling took place 63 days after the first vaccine or placebo injection. The CDR3 totals 15 residues. Trimming removed 4 bases from V and 4 bases from J; junction bases left unmatched: 4. Germline CDR1 reads SEHNR; CDR2 reads FQNEAQ (reference sequence). A remark on this clone: Its antigen is still unknown.

Repertoires were generated with immunoSEQ multiplex PCR, while TCRdb's copy carries only in-frame clones and drops some. This table has 300,000 to 350,000 clones, approximately 86% appearing once. The chain employs TRBV7-9 and TRBJ2-5; 12 positions match TRBD1. The source material was peripheral blood, sampled in a trial of Ad26.COV2.S vaccine versus placebo. The source is a person between 18 and 60 years old who received the Ad26.COV2.S COVID-19 vaccine or a placebo. CDR3 sequence reads: CASSSGTGGVETQYF. DNA of the CDR3: TGTGCCAGCAGCTCCGGGACAGGGGGCGTAGAGACCCAGTACTTC. The variable domain in full, completed from reference TRBV7-9 and TRBJ2-5, reads DTGVSQNPRHKITKRGQNVTFRCDPISEHNRLYWYRQTLGQGPEFLTYFQNEAQLEKSRLLSDRFSAERPKGSFSTLEIQRTEQGDSAMYLCASSSGTGGVETQYFGPGTRLLVL.